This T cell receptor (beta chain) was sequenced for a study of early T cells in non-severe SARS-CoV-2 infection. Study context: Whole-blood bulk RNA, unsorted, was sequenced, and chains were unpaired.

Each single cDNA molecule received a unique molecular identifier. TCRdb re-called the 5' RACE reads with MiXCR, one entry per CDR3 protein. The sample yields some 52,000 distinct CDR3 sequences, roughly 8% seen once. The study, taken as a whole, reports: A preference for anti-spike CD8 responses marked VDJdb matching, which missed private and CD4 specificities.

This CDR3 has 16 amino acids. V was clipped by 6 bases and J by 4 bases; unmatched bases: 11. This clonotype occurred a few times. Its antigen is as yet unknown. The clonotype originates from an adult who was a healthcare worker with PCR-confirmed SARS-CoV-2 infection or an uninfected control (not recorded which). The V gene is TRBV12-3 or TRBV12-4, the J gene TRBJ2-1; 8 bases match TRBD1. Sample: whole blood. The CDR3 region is CASSEADRGYYNEQFF. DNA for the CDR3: TGTGCCAGCAGCGAGGCCGACAGGGGTTATTACAATGAGCAGTTCTTC.